This TCR beta chain was sequenced in a study of cytomegalovirus exposure and HLA in healthy donors (dated 2017 in TCRdb). Background on the whole study: In an earlier analysis of fewer than 750 of the donors, 250 to 350 Gb of sequence data and approximately 100 million unique TCR beta sequences from roughly 190 million T cells were reported. An early release that covered fewer than 750 HLA-typed donors contained approximately 300 gigabases of sequencing data and some 87 million unique TCR sequences. Of the roughly 390 genotyped donors, approximately 82% fell in the genetic ancestry cluster associated with self-reported Caucasian donors. The aim of the study was to test whether cataloging public T cell receptors could identify signatures of past pathogen exposure. The study used immunosequencing to profile the T cell repertoires of about 670 subjects and linked those repertoires to cytomegalovirus serostatus. A separate validation cohort of 90 to 150 different subjects was used in addition to the 666-subject first cohort. The study combined high-throughput TCR immunosequencing, statistical association of individual TCRs with disease status, and machine learning to predict cytomegalovirus infection status. In a later analysis, previously published TCR beta repertoires from 600 to 850 donors were re-analyzed and high-resolution HLA genotyping was added so that TCR occurrence patterns could be studied. Rather than using new phenotypic data, the later analysis identified candidate immune exposures from TCR beta sequences and from how often those sequences occurred across donors. To decide whether each TCR beta V gene segment behaved as functional or pseudogenic, an earlier analysis of approximately 600 of the donors relied on high-throughput TCR beta sequencing. Donor age, sex, ethnicity and CMV serostatus were collected together with the repertoire data. A later genetic analysis took genome-wide SNP genotypes for about 65% of the 666 donors and used that subset as a discovery cohort. Every repertoire in the discovery cohort had been generated on one and the same sequencing platform. Class I and class II HLA loci were covered by the typing at four-digit resolution. Typing coverage varied by locus: about 629-630 donors for A, B, C, DRB1 and DQB1; approximately 560 for DQA1; more than 600 for DPA1; some 470 for DPB1. Roughly 5 DR-DQ haplotypes were handled as single units for association and clustering, since linkage in the cohort was strong. Across some 400 genotyped donors of the cohort, an average of approximately 200,000 unique TCR beta nucleotide sequences per donor were sequenced, and roughly a sixth of those sequences were non-productive. Study-level results and caveats: Because HLA typing was missing for some donors at each locus, association tests included only the typed subset. A further reported finding was that TCR beta sequences accurately predicted the HLA-A and HLA-B alleles for most subjects in the first cohort. Three of the identified cytomegalovirus-associated TCR beta chains were confirmed in vitro to be specific for cytomegalovirus antigens. While some public TCRs were present in many individuals, most TCR sequences turned up only very rarely across donors. The 87-base-pair reads could not distinguish some IMGT-functional V segments, including TRBV6-2 and TRBV6-3, so those segments were excluded. According to a later analysis, most CMV-associated TCR beta chains appeared to be HLA-restricted, and the HLA associations seemed to be driven largely by CMV exposure. An association between a missense DCLRE1C variant and V-gene and J-gene trimming of TCR beta chains was found in a later genetic analysis and replicated in an independent cohort. The classifier was reported to diagnose cytomegalovirus status with high specificity and sensitivity in both the original and validation cohorts. Sequencing depth was assumed to be roughly uniform across donors in the presence/absence analyses, though that assumption may not hold. The authors suggested that the approach could potentially be generalized to other disease states and immunological phenotypes. Several of the top co-occurrence clusters appeared to be linked to parvovirus B19, influenza, CMV and Epstein-Barr virus, according to a later analysis. In an earlier analysis of several hundred of the donors, most TCR beta V segments were observed in productive rearrangements about 90% or about 30% of the time, broadly matching IMGT annotations. According to a later analysis, TCR association rates differed among HLA loci, with DRB1 alleles showing the most associated TCRs and HLA-C alleles showing the fewest. A later analysis associated 16,951 TCR beta sequences with specific HLA alleles at a false discovery rate of 0.05. A group of highly shared sequence variants was considered likely to be a technical artifact of the sequencing pipeline. The study gave a list of about 160 TCR beta chains associated with cytomegalovirus. Assigning TCR associations to individual alleles was difficult when HLA alleles, especially DR and DQ, strongly co-occurred. Linkage disequilibrium might explain the correlated functional status among segregating V segments, but an unknown experimental factor could not be excluded. In this cohort, only TCR beta chains were sequenced, and detectable features were limited by the absence of alpha or paired-chain data. For the cohort, immune exposure information was limited to CMV serostatus. According to a later genetic analysis, donors in an Asian-associated ancestry cluster had fewer N-insertions in productive TCRs than the approximately 710-donor mean. The earlier analysis of around 600 of the donors excluded roughly 17 rarely observed V segments, including chromosome 9 orphons, because counts were too low. In a later analysis, HLA-associated TCR beta chains showed more clonal expansion and lower generation probabilities than non-associated chains that were equally common.

The CDR3 sequence holds 13 residues, the cysteine and phenylalanine included. Just CDR3 DNA is preserved here, 39 bases in frame from base 1. According to the germline V gene, CDR1 reads MDHEN and CDR2 reads SYDVKM. About this clone itself: The antigen this receptor binds is unknown. No quality values exist for individual bases; no much larger clone is one base distant.

To prepare the library, the immunoSEQ multiplex PCR assay was applied. The multiplex PCR relied on a mix of 60 forward primers for TCR Vbeta segments and 13 reverse primers for TCR Jbeta segments. The CDR3 region of rearranged TCR beta genes was amplified from genomic DNA by a multiplex PCR assay. The amplified TCR beta libraries were sequenced on the Illumina HiSeq System as 87-base-pair reads. From the authors' description of their analysis: A later analysis tallied 70 million to 100 million unique TCR beta chains across the 666 repertoires, and roughly 11 million of those chains were shared by two or more donors. Raw reads were error-corrected and collapsed into unique sequences by a nearest-neighbor algorithm in which closely related sequences were merged to remove PCR and sequencing errors. Alignment of CDR3 sequences to IMGT reference sequences was used to assign V, D and J gene segments. Each retained sequence needed at least a six-nucleotide match to both a V gene segment and a J gene segment. A rearrangement counted as productive if the CDR3 had no stop codons and remained in frame with V and J, and every other rearrangement counted as non-productive. CDR3 was defined according to IMGT convention as the region running from the second conserved V-encoded cysteine to the conserved J-encoded phenylalanine. In an earlier analysis of around 640 of the donors, sequences lacking an unambiguous match to a single V gene segment were excluded. An earlier analysis of fewer than 750 of the donors called V segments functional above 56.7% productive rearrangements and segregating when the between-donor standard deviation exceeded 5%. A statistical classification framework was built to diagnose cytomegalovirus status from the catalog of TCR beta chain sequences. In a later analysis, TCR nucleotide sequences were compared against IMGT/GENE-DB human TR gene sequences so that V and J genes could be assigned. In a later analysis, CDR3 sequences and most-parsimonious VDJ recombination scenarios were assigned using the TCRdist pipeline. In a later analysis, each TCR beta chain was defined by its CDR3 amino acid sequence together with its V-gene family, and reads lacking a unique V-gene family were excluded. A later analysis removed 550 to 650 highly shared, low-generation-probability nucleotide sequences to deal with suspected cross-contamination and a sequencing artifact. In a later analysis, a clonal expansion index was calculated for each public chain from normalized within-repertoire ranks of inferred template counts. In a later analysis, generation probabilities were computed with a VDJ recombination model fitted to out-of-frame rearrangements, and the resulting probabilities were checked against IGoR. In a later analysis, TCR-TCR, TCR-HLA and TCR-CMV co-occurrence was scored with hypergeometric tests, and a repertoire-size bias correction was applied to TCR pairs. A later analysis estimated false discovery rates by permuting HLA or CMV assignments 20 times. A later analysis grouped co-occurring TCRs with DBSCAN, adding TCRdist sequence similarity when clustering within HLA-allele-positive subsets. Repertoires with fewer than 30,000 or more than 120,000 public chains, plus five repertoires with anomalous nucleotide sharing, were excluded from co-occurrence clustering. Entries here come from immuneACCESS through TCRdb and include only in-frame sequences with V and J called. Some clones fail to appear in such tables; in the studies checked, an unresolved V gene covers under half of the shortfall, and the cause of the remainder is unknown. Clone size and the V and J calls come from that table; the DNA yielded D and trimming. The sample table holds some 150,000 clones, of which roughly 80% were seen once. The top ten hold more than 3.5% of the sample.

The cohort was made up of under 800 healthy bone marrow donors. At the time of sampling, every cohort member was nominally healthy, though immune exposures that went unrecorded were likely present. The donor tested CMV seropositive and was one of the 289 seropositive cohort members. Each donor provided a peripheral blood sample, and peripheral blood mononuclear cells were used for TCR beta sequencing. Genomic DNA was extracted from the blood cell samples with the Qiagen DNeasy Blood Extraction Kit. In this chain, TRBV28 is recombined with TRBJ2-5, with 9 bases matching TRBD2. The closer fit of TRBJ2-7 to the DNA end suggests the J call may be wrong. The receptor comes from a woman between 35 and 50 years old in good health and CMV-seropositive. The sequencing sample was made of PBMCs. Read as DNA, the sequence is TGTGCCAGCAGTCTAGCGGGAACCTACGAGCAGTACTTC. The resulting protein is CASSLAGTYEQYF.